The next 29 T cell receptor beta chains were all read from a single sample in a study of blood T cell repertoires in COVID-19. Sequenced by immunoSEQ multiplex PCR; TCRdb stores in-frame clones only, minus some. The sample lists around 370,000 clones, about 93% seen once, with around 3.5% in the top ten. The specimen sequenced was peripheral blood. The receptors were gathered from a woman between 18 and 30 years old who had recovered from COVID-19.

V and J are TRBV11-2 and TRBJ2-3; 8 nucleotides line up with TRBD2. CDR1 is SGHAT, CDR2 FQNNGV, per germline. This CDR3 spans 17 amino acids. V was pared by 5 bases and J by 0 bases, with 10 bases of the junction left unmatched. The CDR3 protein is CASSPRVLAGSTDTQYF. CDR3 DNA: TGTGCCAGCAGCCCCCGTGTGCTAGCGGGTAGCACAGATACGCAGTATTTT.

This chain connects TRBV11-3 to TRBJ2-3; 8 bases map to TRBD1. V trimming: 5 bases; J trimming: 2 bases; junction bases outside the gene matches: 6. Germline-derived CDR1 and CDR2 are SGHNT and YENEEA. There are 15 residues in the CDR3. CDR3 sequence reads: CASSRRQGNTDTQYF. The CDR3 nucleotides are TGTGCCAGCAGCAGAAGACAGGGGAACACAGATACGCAGTATTTT. The full variable domain, in which reference TRBV11-3 and TRBJ2-3 provide the parts outside the CDR3, is EAGVVQSPRYKIIEKKQPVAFWCNPISGHNTLYWYLQNLGQGPELLIRYENEEAVDDSQLPKDRFSAERLKGVDSTLKIQPAELGDSAVYLCASSRRQGNTDTQYFGPGTRLTVL.

The chain couples TRBV4-3 to TRBJ2-2, with 9 bases aligning to TRBD2. CDR1 LGHNA and CDR2 YSLEER come from the germline V gene. V lost 0 bases to trimming and J lost 2 bases; unmatched junction nucleotides: 4. The CDR3 length is 17 residues. In DNA form, the CDR3 reads TGCGCCAGCAGCCAAGATTGGACTAGCGCAAACACCGGGGAGCTGTTTTTT. The encoded protein is CASSQDWTSANTGELFF.

The chain has TRBV5-1 and TRBJ2-1; 7 positions agree with TRBD2. Germline loops: CDR1 SGHRS, CDR2 YFSETQ. The CDR3 spans 15 residues. The ends lost 3 bases at V and 6 bases at J; junction bases unmatched: 9. The CDR3 DNA follows: TGCGCCAGCAGCTACGGGACTACCGATCGCAATGAGCAGTTCTTC. This sequence encodes CASSYGTTDRNEQFF.

J is TRBJ2-3 and V is TRBV15; TRBD2 matches 7 bases. Looked up from germline, CDR1 is LNHNV and CDR2 is YYDKDF (reference sequence). The length of the CDR3 is 15 residues. V shed 3 bases, J shed 3 bases, and the junction held 6 bases outside the gene matches. The CDR3 nucleotides are TGTGCCACCAGCAGCCAACTAGCGACGACAGATACGCAGTATTTT. Protein: CATSSQLATTDTQYF. Supplemented by reference TRBV15 and TRBJ2-3, the full variable domain reads DAMVIQNPRYQVTQFGKPVTLSCSQTLNHNVMYWYQQKSSQAPKLLFHYYDKDFNNEADTPDNFQSRRPNTSFCFLDIRSPGLGDTAMYLCATSSQLATTDTQYFGPGTRLTVL.

This chain connects TRBV21-1 to TRBJ2-5; TRBD2 is the table's D call, not checked against the DNA. TRBV21-1 is tagged as a pseudogene. The CDR3 is 16 amino acids. CDR3 DNA: TGTGCCAGCGGCCCGGGACTAGCGGGAGTGGGAAAGACCCAGTACTTC. This codes for CASGPGLAGVGKTQYF.

This sequence joins TRBV2 and TRBJ1-1, with a tentative D call TRBD1 (6 bases). Germline-derived CDR1 and CDR2 are SNHLY and FYNNEI. Trimming stripped 2 bases from V and 6 bases from J, with 16 bases between. The CDR3 covers 15 residues. The CDR3 loop is CASSERQVERAEAFF. The CDR3 bases are TGTGCCAGCAGTGAAAGACAGGTGGAAAGGGCTGAAGCTTTCTTT.

This chain uses TRBV6-2 or TRBV6-3 with TRBJ2-5; TRBD1 matches 7 bases. The germline V gene has CDR1 MNHEY and CDR2 SVGEGT. The CDR3 is made up of 13 amino acids. V gave up 6 bases and J gave up 5 bases; unmatched junction bases: 6. The CDR3 DNA reads as TGTGCCAGCAGCTTGACAGGGTCGGAGACCCAGTACTTC. The encoded protein is CASSLTGSETQYF.

The V call is TRBV3-1 (or the pseudogene TRBV3-2), the J call TRBJ1-2; D is unresolved. V gave up 4 bases and J gave up 7 bases, with 16 bases separating them. The CDR3 spans 14 residues. CDR1 is LGHDT, CDR2 YNNKEL, per germline (reference sequence). For the CDR3, the DNA is TGTGCCAGCAGCCCGAATGAGGGTTCTGGTGGCTACACCTTC. Amino acid sequence: CASSPNEGSGGYTF.

The CDR3 coding sequence is TGTGCCAGCCGACAGGGCTATAACACTGAAGCTTTCTTT. Translated: CASRQGYNTEAFF. V usage is TRBV28 and J usage is TRBJ1-1; 7 nucleotides line up with TRBD1. Germline loops: CDR1 MDHEN, CDR2 SYDVKM. The CDR3 contains 13 residues. J was trimmed by 2 bases and V by 8 bases; bases with no gene match: 5.

The chain couples TRBV7-2 to TRBJ2-2, with TRBD1 matching 7 bases. CDR3 size: 17 residues. Trimming removed 5 bases from V and 1 base from J; junction bases left unmatched: 10. Germline values: CDR1 SGHTA, CDR2 FQGNSA. CDR3 residues: CASSTYRGPMNTGELFF. CDR3 in DNA: TGTGCCAGCAGCACGTACAGGGGCCCCATGAACACCGGGGAGCTGTTTTTT.

The V call is TRBV11-3, the J call TRBJ2-3; 7 nucleotides align to TRBD1. The CDR3 covers 15 residues. Looked up from germline, CDR1 is SGHNT and CDR2 is YENEEA. After removal of 5 bases from V and 4 bases from J, the junction contained 9 bases not matched to a gene. Here the CDR3 reads CASSVYSGTADTQYF. In DNA form, the CDR3 reads TGTGCCAGCAGCGTATACTCCGGGACAGCAGATACGCAGTATTTT. The variable domain in full, with the rest retrieved from reference TRBV11-3 and TRBJ2-3, is EAGVVQSPRYKIIEKKQPVAFWCNPISGHNTLYWYLQNLGQGPELLIRYENEEAVDDSQLPKDRFSAERLKGVDSTLKIQPAELGDSAVYLCASSVYSGTADTQYFGPGTRLTVL.

DNA for the CDR3: TGTGCCAGCAGCTTGTCGACAGGGGATAATTCACCCCTCCACTTT. It is translated as CASSLSTGDNSPLHF. The V gene is TRBV5-6, the J gene TRBJ1-6; TRBD1 matches at 8 bases. J was trimmed by 5 bases and V by 1 base; bases with no gene match: 2. CDR1 SGHDT and CDR2 YYEEEE come from the germline V gene. This CDR3 has 15 residues.

The chain links TRBV10-1 to TRBJ2-1; 8 bases are a match to TRBD2. The CDR3 contains 16 residues. V dropped 4 bases and J dropped 6; count of bases not matched to a gene: 11. Germline V gene sequence: CDR1 WNHNN, CDR2 SYGVQD (reference sequence). This CDR3 reads CASSGRRVAGFNEQFF. The CDR3 DNA reads TGCGCCAGCAGTGGAAGGAGGGTAGCGGGGTTCAATGAGCAGTTCTTC.

V and J are TRBV13 and TRBJ1-1; perhaps TRBD1 as D (6 bases). Germline values: CDR1 PRHDT, CDR2 FYEKMQ (reference sequence). V was shortened by 1 base and J by 11 bases, with 14 bases between the two germline ends. The CDR3 runs to 13 residues. The CDR3 sequence is CASSLESGGLAFF. Here the CDR3 DNA reads TGTGCCAGCAGCTTAGAGTCGGGGGGGCTGGCTTTCTTT. Looking up the rest from reference TRBV13 and TRBJ1-1 gives the full variable domain: AAGVIQSPRHLIKEKRETATLKCYPIPRHDTVYWYQQGPGQDPQFLISFYEKMQSDKGSIPDRFSAQQFSDYHSELNMSSLELGDSALYFCASSLESGGLAFFGQGTRLTVV.

The chain recombines TRBV7-8 with TRBJ2-7, with 7 nucleotides matching TRBD2. The CDR3 sequence is 15 residues long. After removal of 6 bases from V and 2 bases from J, the junction contained 10 bases not matched to a gene. From germline, CDR1 is SGHVS and CDR2 FQNEAQ. CDR3 coding DNA: TGTGCCAGCAGTCCCGGGCCTAGCGGAGCCTACGAGCAGTACGTC. Amino acids: CASSPGPSGAYEQYV.

This clone was counted once. The chain links TRBV7-2 to TRBJ2-3; the match to TRBD2 covers 8 bases. CDR1 SGHTA and CDR2 FQGNSA come from the germline V gene. V was clipped by 5 bases and J by 6 bases; unmatched bases: 7. The length of the CDR3 is 14 residues. In DNA, the CDR3 is TGTGCCAGCAGCGACGGGAGGGCCTGGGATACGCAGTATTTT. As protein: CASSDGRAWDTQYF. Looking up the rest from reference TRBV7-2 and TRBJ2-3 gives the full variable domain: GAGVSQSPSNKVTEKGKDVELRCDPISGHTALYWYRQSLGQGLEFLIYFQGNSAPDKSGLPSDRFSAERTGGSVSTLTIQRTQQEDSAVYLCASSDGRAWDTQYFGPGTRLTVL.

The rearrangement uses TRBV7-9 and TRBJ2-3, with TRBD2 matching 11 bases. Trimming took 1 base from V and 3 from J; bases not matched to a gene: 12. The CDR3 spans 19 residues. Germline assignment: CDR1 SEHNR and CDR2 FQNEAQ (reference sequence). The CDR3 spells CASSLDKTSGTFGTDTQYF. The CDR3 nucleotides are TGTGCCAGCAGCTTAGATAAGACTAGCGGGACGTTCGGGACAGATACGCAGTATTTT.

The chain carries TRBV7-2 and TRBJ1-5, with no clear D. V was pared by 1 base and J by 4 bases, with 8 bases between. This CDR3 comprises 14 residues. Germline V gene data show CDR1 as SGHTA and CDR2 as FQGNSA. For the CDR3, the DNA is TGTGCCAGCAGCTTAGATCCGGGGAATCAGCCCCAGCATTTT. It encodes CASSLDPGNQPQHF.

The V gene is TRBV4-1, the J gene TRBJ1-3; D gene uncertain. Trimming stripped 3 bases from V and 3 bases from J, with 9 bases between. The germline gives CDR1 MGHRA, CDR2 YSYEKL. The CDR3 contains 14 residues. The DNA of the CDR3 is TGCGCCAGCAGCCAGCCCACAGTTGGAAACACCATATATTTT. It translates to CASSQPTVGNTIYF.

This chain connects TRBV3-1 (or the pseudogene TRBV3-2) to TRBJ2-2; D possibly corresponds to TRBD2 (6 bases). The CDR3 has 17 residues. CDR1 is LGHDT, CDR2 YNNKEL, per germline (reference sequence). The V end was cut by 1 base, the J end by 7 bases, with 19 bases between. CDR3 nucleotide sequence: TGTGCCAGCAGCCAAGGGAGGGCGCGGATGGAGGACGGGGAGCTGTTTTTT. Translated, it gives CASSQGRARMEDGELFF.

The gene calls are TRBV11-2 and TRBJ2-1, with 8 bases that match TRBD2. The CDR3 covers 15 residues. Germline V lookup: CDR1 SGHAT, CDR2 FQNNGV. V dropped 3 bases and J dropped 8; count of bases not matched to a gene: 9. Here the CDR3 reads CASSFTSGSWDEQFF. CDR3 bases: TGTGCCAGCAGCTTCACAAGCGGGAGCTGGGATGAGCAGTTCTTC.

The chain carries TRBV7-2 and TRBJ2-2, with 10 bases lining up with TRBD1. V gave up 4 bases and J gave up 6 bases; unmatched junction bases: 8. This CDR3 has 16 amino acids. Germline values: CDR1 SGHTA, CDR2 FQGNSA. The CDR3 nucleotides read TGTGCCAGCAGCTCCACCGGGACAGGGGTATCCGGGGAGCTGTTTTTT. The encoded protein is CASSSTGTGVSGELFF.

The CDR3, as DNA: TGTGCCAGCGGAAACAGGGGGGCCCTCTCCAATCAGCCCCAGCATTTT. Protein: CASGNRGALSNQPQHF. This chain links TRBV2 with TRBJ1-5; 8 nucleotides line up with TRBD1. Germline V CDR1 and CDR2: SNHLY, FYNNEI. The trim removed 8 bases at V and 3 bases at J, leaving 12 bases unmatched. The CDR3 extends over 16 amino acids.

This clone was picked up a small number of times. The gene calls are TRBV30 and TRBJ1-6; TRBD1 is a possible D gene (5 bases). The V end was cut by 4 bases, the J end by 8 bases, with 18 bases between. CDR1 and CDR2 (germline): GTSNPN, SVGIG (reference sequence). This CDR3 is built from 15 residues. In nucleotides, the CDR3 is TGTGCCTGGATGGGGCCAGCTTATCCCCATTCACCCCTCCACTTT. This encodes CAWMGPAYPHSPLHF.

The rearrangement links TRBV30 to TRBJ1-2; tentative D call: TRBD1 (6 bases). V lost 1 base and J lost 6, with 21 bases in between. From germline, CDR1 is GTSNPN and CDR2 SVGIG (reference sequence). The CDR3 runs 16 residues. The CDR3 DNA follows: TGTGCCTGGAGTGCCCTGGGGGCGCTGGCTTGGAATGGCTACACCTTC. Translated, it gives CAWSALGALAWNGYTF.

This rearrangement joins TRBV4-3 to TRBJ2-1; maybe TRBD2 (6 bases). CDR1 and CDR2 (germline): LGHNA, YSLEER. With 0 bases removed from V and 7 bases from J, the gap between germline ends came to 16 bases. This CDR3 region has 16 residues. The DNA of the CDR3 is TGCGCCAGCAGCCAAGATGCTCCTAGCGCGAGGAATGAGCAGTTCTTC. This sequence encodes CASSQDAPSARNEQFF.

The chain couples TRBV29-1 to TRBJ2-1; D perhaps matches TRBD2 (6 bases). The V end was cut by 3 bases, the J end by 0 bases, with 12 bases between. This CDR3 comprises 15 residues. CDR1 is SQVTM and CDR2 is ANQGSEA in the germline V gene. CDR3 region: CSVEVAVSSYNEQFF. CDR3 bases: TGCAGCGTTGAGGTAGCGGTTAGCTCCTACAATGAGCAGTTCTTC.

This chain uses TRBV4-3 with TRBJ1-1, with 8 bases matching TRBD1. Germline values: CDR1 LGHNA, CDR2 YSLEER. V was clipped by 0 bases and J by 4 bases; unmatched bases: 19. The CDR3 runs 20 residues. CDR3 coding DNA: TGCGCCAGCAGCCAAGATATCGACGGCAGGGGGCTTCGGGGTAGCACTGAAGCTTTCTTT. It yields the protein CASSQDIDGRGLRGSTEAFF.